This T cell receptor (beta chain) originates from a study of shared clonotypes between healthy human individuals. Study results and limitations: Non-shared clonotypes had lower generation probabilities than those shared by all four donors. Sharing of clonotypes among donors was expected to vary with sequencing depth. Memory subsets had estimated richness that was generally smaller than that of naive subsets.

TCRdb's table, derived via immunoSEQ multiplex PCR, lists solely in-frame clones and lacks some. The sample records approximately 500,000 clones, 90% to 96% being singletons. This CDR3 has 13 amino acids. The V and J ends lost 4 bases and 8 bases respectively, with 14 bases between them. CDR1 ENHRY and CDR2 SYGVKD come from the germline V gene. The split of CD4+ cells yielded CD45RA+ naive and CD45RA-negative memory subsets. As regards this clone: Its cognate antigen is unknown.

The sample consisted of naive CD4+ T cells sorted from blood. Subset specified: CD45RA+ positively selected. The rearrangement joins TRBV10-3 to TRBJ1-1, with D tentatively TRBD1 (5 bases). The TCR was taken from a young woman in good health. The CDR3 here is CAISGRDRPEAFF. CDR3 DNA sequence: TGTGCCATCAGTGGAAGAGACAGACCCGAAGCTTTCTTT.